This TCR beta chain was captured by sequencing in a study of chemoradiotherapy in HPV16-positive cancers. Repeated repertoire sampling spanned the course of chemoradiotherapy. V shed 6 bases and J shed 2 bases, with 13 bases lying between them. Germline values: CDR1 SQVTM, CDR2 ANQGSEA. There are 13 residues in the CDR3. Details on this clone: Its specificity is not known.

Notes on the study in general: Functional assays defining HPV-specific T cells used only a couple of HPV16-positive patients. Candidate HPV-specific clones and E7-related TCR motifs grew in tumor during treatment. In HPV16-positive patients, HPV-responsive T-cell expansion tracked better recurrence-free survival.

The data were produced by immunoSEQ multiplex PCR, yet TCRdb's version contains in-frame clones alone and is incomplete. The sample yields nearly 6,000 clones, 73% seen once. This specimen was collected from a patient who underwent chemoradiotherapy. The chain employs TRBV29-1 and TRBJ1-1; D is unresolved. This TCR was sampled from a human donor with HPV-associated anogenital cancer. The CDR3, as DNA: TGCAGCGTGGCCCGGGCTCCAAACACTGAAGCTTTCTTT. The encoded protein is CSVARAPNTEAFF.